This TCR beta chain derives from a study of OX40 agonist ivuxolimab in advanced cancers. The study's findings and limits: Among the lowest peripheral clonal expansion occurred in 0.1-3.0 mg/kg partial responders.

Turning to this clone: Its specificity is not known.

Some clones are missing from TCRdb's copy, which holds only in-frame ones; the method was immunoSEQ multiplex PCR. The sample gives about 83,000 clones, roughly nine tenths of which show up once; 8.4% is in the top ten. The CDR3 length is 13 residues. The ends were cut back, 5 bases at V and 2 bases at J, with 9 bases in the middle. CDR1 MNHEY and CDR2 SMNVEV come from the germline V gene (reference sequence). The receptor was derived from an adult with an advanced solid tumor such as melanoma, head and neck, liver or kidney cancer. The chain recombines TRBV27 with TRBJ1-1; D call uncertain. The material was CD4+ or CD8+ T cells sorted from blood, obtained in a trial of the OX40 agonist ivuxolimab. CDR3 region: CASSLLSNTEAFF. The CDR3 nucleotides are TGTGCCAGCAGTCTATTATCTAACACTGAAGCTTTCTTT.